This record looks at one TCR beta chain sequence and its context. Its antigen is still unknown. This sample stems from a study of T cells after yellow fever vaccination. General study points: Across the CD4 and CD8 compartments, a small share of clonotypes was present in both. Among primary-vaccination clones, most reappeared after the booster, at almost 98% for CD4 and about 90% for CD8.

TCRdb fed the 5' RACE reads into MiXCR, producing one record per CDR3 protein. The sample has a few hundred thousand distinct CDR3 sequences, about a sixth seen once. The sample in question was PBMCs, obtained around 5 days after the first yellow fever vaccination. The origin of this receptor is a man younger than 35 who received the YFV17D yellow fever vaccine.

For the CDR3, the DNA is TGTGCCAGCAGCCCCGGCCGGCAGGGGCCTGCGCACACCGGGGAGCTGTTTTTT. Amino acid sequence: CASSPGRQGPAHTGELFF. This chain uses TRBV9 with TRBJ2-2, with a tentative D call TRBD1 (6 bases). Germline CDR1 reads SGDLS; CDR2 reads YYNGEE. The CDR3 runs to 18 residues. The V end was cut by 4 bases, the J end by 3 bases, with 22 bases between.